Listed below are T cell receptor beta chains from one sample, sequenced in a study of control samples from healthy donors and cancer patients. Sequencing was performed with immunoSEQ multiplex PCR; in TCRdb, only in-frame clones are kept and a portion is missing. The profile shows approximately 100,000 clones, 88% of them singletons. Sequencing was carried out using blood. Source of these receptors: a man between 25 and 39 years old in good health. Both conserved end residues are part of each CDR3. Each record gives: clone size, D gene, V gene, J gene, CDR3 DNA, CDR3 protein. The D gene is left open where the match is weak. The size field is filled for only some rows; it gives once, few, many or a size class.

NA	NA	TRBV15	TRBJ2-1	TGTGCCATTCAGGACCGACCCTACAATGAGCAGTTCTTC	CAIQDRPYNEQFF
NA	NA	TRBV30	TRBJ1-6	TGTGCCTGGAGGTGGTCGGGTTCGGATAATTCACCCCTCCACTTT	CAWRWSGSDNSPLHF
NA	NA	TRBV6-5	TRBJ2-2	TGTGCCAGCAGTTACTCGCCCCTAGAAATCTCCGGGGAGCTGTTTTTT	CASSYSPLEISGELFF
once	TRBD2	TRBV2	TRBJ2-1	TGTGCCAGCAGCTCAGGACTAGCTTTCAATGAGCAGTTCTTC	CASSSGLAFNEQFF
NA	TRBD2	TRBV5-6	TRBJ2-7	TGTGCCAGCAGCTTCGCGCGGTCGGCGGGAGTGGGCGAGCAGTACTTC	CASSFARSAGVGEQYF
NA	NA	TRBV5-4	TRBJ2-3	TGTGCCAGCAGTCACGGGCGGGATGGGGTTGATACGCAGTATTTT	CASSHGRDGVDTQYF
NA	NA	TRBV7-3	TRBJ1-1	TGTGCCAGCAGCTTTACCGGGAACACTGAAGCTTTCTTT	CASSFTGNTEAFF
NA	NA	TRBV6-2/TRBV6-3	TRBJ2-7	TGTGCCAGCAGTCAACCCCCCCAAGACGAGCAGTACTTC	CASSQPPQDEQYF
once	TRBD2	TRBV6-4	TRBJ2-1	TGTGCCAGCAAGTTACTAGCGGGATCAGGTGAGCAGTTCTTC	CASKLLAGSGEQFF
NA	NA	TRBV5-5	TRBJ2-7	TGTGCCAGCAGCTTGGGGCCGGGGAGCTCCTACGAGCAGTACTTC	CASSLGPGSSYEQYF
NA	TRBD1	TRBV18	TRBJ2-7	TGTGCCAGCTCACCAGGGACAGGAGCTCACGAGCAGTACTTC	CASSPGTGAHEQYF
NA	NA	TRBV5-6	TRBJ2-7	TGTGCCAGCGGGGGTGTGGACGAGCAGTACTTC	CASGGVDEQYF
NA	NA	TRBV4-1	TRBJ1-2	TGCGCCAGCAGCCAACCAAGGGGTGGCTATGGCTACACCTTC	CASSQPRGGYGYTF
NA	NA	TRBV7-9	TRBJ1-2	TGTGCCAGCAGCTTTAGCGGTACAGCTAACTATGGCTACACCTTC	CASSFSGTANYGYTF
NA	TRBD2	TRBV10-3	TRBJ2-5	TGTGCCATCAGTGACCCTAGCGGGACTGAGACCCAGTACTTC	CAISDPSGTETQYF
NA	NA	TRBV7-8	TRBJ2-7	TGTGCCAGCAGCCCAGAGACAGTTTCCGAGCAGTACTTC	CASSPETVSEQYF
NA	TRBD1	TRBV29-1	TRBJ1-4	TGCAGCGTCCACGCGCGATCAGGGACAGTAGGAGAAAAACTGTTTTTT	CSVHARSGTVGEKLFF
NA	NA	TRBV5-1	TRBJ1-4	TGCGCCAGCAGCGAAGACAGCCTCAATGAAAAACTGTTTTTT	CASSEDSLNEKLFF
NA	NA	TRBV27	TRBJ1-5	TGTGCCAGCAGTTTATCGAGGGATCAGCCCCAGCATTTT	CASSLSRDQPQHF
NA	NA	TRBV5-6	TRBJ1-6	TGTGCCAGCAGCTTGGGGTTCCTTAATTCACCCCTCCACTTT	CASSLGFLNSPLHF
once	TRBD2	TRBV3-1/TRBV3-2	TRBJ2-1	TGTGCCAGCAGCCAAGGAACGGGACTAGCGGGAGTAGGAGAGTTCTTC	CASSQGTGLAGVGEFF
NA	TRBD1	TRBV30	TRBJ1-6	TGTGCCTGGAGTGTTGGGACAGGGGGGAGCTCCTATAATTCACCCCTCCACTTT	CAWSVGTGGSSYNSPLHF
NA	NA	TRBV15	TRBJ2-3	TGTGCCACCAGCAGAGAATCGGTAGCGTTGGGGGGCACAGATACGCAGTATTTT	CATSRESVALGGTDTQYF
NA	NA	TRBV11-2	TRBJ2-3	TGTGCCAGCAGCTACAGGAGCACAGATACGCAGTATTTT	CASSYRSTDTQYF
NA	TRBD1	TRBV18	TRBJ1-2	TGTGCCAGCTCAACCAACAGGGGGCTCGGCTACACCTTC	CASSTNRGLGYTF
NA	TRBD2	TRBV24-1	TRBJ2-1	TGTGCCACCAGTGATTTGAGCGGGGGGGCCAGGTTCTTC	CATSDLSGGARFF
NA	TRBD1	TRBV7-3	TRBJ1-1	TGTGCCAGCAGCTCGGGACAGGGGCAAGCTTTCTTT	CASSSGQGQAFF
NA	TRBD2	TRBV28	TRBJ2-3	TGTGCCAGCAGTCCATTTAGCGGGAGAACAGATACGCAGTATTTT	CASSPFSGRTDTQYF
NA	TRBD1	TRBV9	TRBJ1-1	TGTGCCAGCAGCTTGGACAGGGTTAACACTGAAGCTTTCTTT	CASSLDRVNTEAFF
few	TRBD1	TRBV28	TRBJ1-1	TGTGCCAGCAGGTCAACGGGACAGGGAAACACTGAAGCTTTCTTT	CASRSTGQGNTEAFF
NA	NA	TRBV30	TRBJ2-2	TGTGCCTGGAGTGGGGGGGTCGCGAACACCGGGGAGCTGTTTTTT	CAWSGGVANTGELFF
NA	NA	TRBV4-1	TRBJ2-3	TGCGCCAGCAGCCTACTAGGAGCTCCCCCAGCAGATACGCAGTATTTT	CASSLLGAPPADTQYF
NA	NA	TRBV30	TRBJ2-1	TGTGCCTGGAGCGGTTCCCCTACAGAGCAGTTCTTC	CAWSGSPTEQFF
NA	NA	TRBV28	TRBJ1-3	TGTGCCAGCACCCCCCCGGGACGTTCTGGAAACACCATATATTTT	CASTPPGRSGNTIYF
NA	NA	TRBV6-1	TRBJ2-3	TGTGCCAGCAGTGAAAGCCGGCAGGCGACGCAGTATTTT	CASSESRQATQYF
NA	NA	TRBV7-7	TRBJ2-5	TGTGCCAGCAGCTTTTCCTGGGGGGCCCAAGAGACCCAGTACTTC	CASSFSWGAQETQYF
NA	TRBD1	TRBV11-3	TRBJ1-1	TGTGCCAGCAGCTTAGATTTTGGGCAGGGGGACACTGAAGCTTTCTTT	CASSLDFGQGDTEAFF
NA	NA	TRBV9	TRBJ1-4	TGTGCCAGCTCACGATCGGCCGGGGAAGGGGAAAAACTGTTTTTT	CASSRSAGEGEKLFF
few	NA	TRBV14	TRBJ2-5	TGTGCCAGCAGCCAGTGGGGGCGGGCGGAAGAGACCCAGTACTTC	CASSQWGRAEETQYF
NA	TRBD1	TRBV2	TRBJ1-5	TGTGCCAGCAGTGAAGGGGGACAGGGGATATATAGCAATCAGCCCCAGCATTTT	CASSEGGQGIYSNQPQHF
NA	NA	TRBV3-1/TRBV3-2	TRBJ2-4	TGTGCCAGCAGCCAAGGGGTGGGGGGGCTCCAAAACATTCAGTACTTC	CASSQGVGGLQNIQYF
NA	NA	TRBV7-9	TRBJ1-1	TGTGCCAGCAGCTTAGAAATAGGGGGACTAGCTTTCTTT	CASSLEIGGLAFF
NA	NA	TRBV28	TRBJ2-7	TGTGCCAGCAGTTTACGAGGGGACGAGCAGTACTTC	CASSLRGDEQYF